Sequencing of this T cell receptor (beta chain) was carried out in a study of blood T cell repertoires in COVID-19. Study overall: In each case, the material was cDNA or gDNA derived from T cells, B-cell-depleted T cells, or PBMCs.

Per the original methods: Quantification of nucleated cells was approximated via reference gene primer amplification. The protocol was immunoSEQ multiplex PCR, while the TCRdb copy is restricted to in-frame clones and leaves out a portion. The V and J calls and clone size were taken over from that table, and D and trimming were inferred from the DNA. Of more than 45,000 clones in the sample, more than 75% were seen once. CDR3 length: 14 residues. V lost 2 bases, J lost 9 bases, and 11 bases lay in between. Germline V gives CDR1 SNHLY, CDR2 FYNNEI. The sequenced material came from peripheral blood. This TCR derives from a human donor with active COVID-19. The donor label of this sample is uncertain. V is TRBV2 and J is TRBJ1-6, with TRBD1 as a possible D gene (5 bases). The CDR3 region is CASSEIQGASPLHF. DNA of the CDR3: TGTGCCAGCAGTGAAATTCAGGGCGCTTCACCCCTCCACTTT.